This T cell receptor (beta chain) originates from a study of early T cells in non-severe SARS-CoV-2 infection. Study at large: The input, bulk RNA from unsorted whole blood, was sequenced, and chains were unpaired.

Attached unique molecular identifiers marked individual cDNA molecules. MiXCR was run by TCRdb on the 5' RACE reads, yielding one entry per CDR3 protein. The sample holds 70,000 to 90,000 distinct CDR3 sequences, less than 15% seen once. The CDR3 totals 20 residues. Germline V gives CDR1 KGHDR, CDR2 SFDVKD. V dropped 2 bases and J dropped 3; count of bases not matched to a gene: 12. Study results and caveats: The study's VDJdb matching favored anti-spike CD8 responses and missed private and CD4 specificities.

Ten or more counts support this clonotype. Its antigen is currently unknown. J is TRBJ2-1 and V is TRBV24-1; 13 bases line up with TRBD2. Material for sequencing was whole blood. This receptor was taken from an adult who was a healthcare worker with PCR-confirmed SARS-CoV-2 infection or an uninfected control (not recorded which). This chain's CDR3 is CATSDSRTSGSIRGYNEQFF. For the CDR3, the DNA is TGTGCCACCAGTGATTCACGGACTAGCGGGAGTATAAGAGGCTACAATGAGCAGTTCTTC.